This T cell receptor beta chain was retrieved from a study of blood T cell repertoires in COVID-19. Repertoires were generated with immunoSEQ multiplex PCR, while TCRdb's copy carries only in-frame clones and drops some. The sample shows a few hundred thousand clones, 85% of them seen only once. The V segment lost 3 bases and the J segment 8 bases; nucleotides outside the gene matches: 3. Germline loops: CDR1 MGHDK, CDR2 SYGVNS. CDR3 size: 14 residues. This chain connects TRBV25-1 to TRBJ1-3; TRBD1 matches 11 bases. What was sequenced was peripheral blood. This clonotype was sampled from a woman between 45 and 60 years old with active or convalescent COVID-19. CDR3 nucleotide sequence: TGTGCCAGCAGTGATACGGGACAGGGGGACACCATATATTTT. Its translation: CASSDTGQGDTIYF. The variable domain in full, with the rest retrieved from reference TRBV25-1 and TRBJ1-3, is EADIYQTPRYLVIGTGKKITLECSQTMGHDKMYWYQQDPGMELHLIHYSYGVNSTEKGDLSSESTVSRIRTEHFPLTLESARPSHTSQYLCASSDTGQGDTIYFGEGSWLTVV.